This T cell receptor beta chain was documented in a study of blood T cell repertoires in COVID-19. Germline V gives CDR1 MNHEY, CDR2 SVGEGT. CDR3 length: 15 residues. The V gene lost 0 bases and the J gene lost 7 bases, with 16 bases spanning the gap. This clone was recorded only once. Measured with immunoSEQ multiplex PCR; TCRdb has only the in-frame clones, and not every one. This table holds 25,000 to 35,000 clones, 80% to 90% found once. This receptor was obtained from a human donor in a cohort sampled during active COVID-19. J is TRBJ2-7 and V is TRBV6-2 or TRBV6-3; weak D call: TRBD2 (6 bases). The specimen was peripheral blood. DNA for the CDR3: TGTGCCAGCAGTTACTCAACGGGGGTTAGGAGGGAGCAGTACTTC. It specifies CASSYSTGVRREQYF.